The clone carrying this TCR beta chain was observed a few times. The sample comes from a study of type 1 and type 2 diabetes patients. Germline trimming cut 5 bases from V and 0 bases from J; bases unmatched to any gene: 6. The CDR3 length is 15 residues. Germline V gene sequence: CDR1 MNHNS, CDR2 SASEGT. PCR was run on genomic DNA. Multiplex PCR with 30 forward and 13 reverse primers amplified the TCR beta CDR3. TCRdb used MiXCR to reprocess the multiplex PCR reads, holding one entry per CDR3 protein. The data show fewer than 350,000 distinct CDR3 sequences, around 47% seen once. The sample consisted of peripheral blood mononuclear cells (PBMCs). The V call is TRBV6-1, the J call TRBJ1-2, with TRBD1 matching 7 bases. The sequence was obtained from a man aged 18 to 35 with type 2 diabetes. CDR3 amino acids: CASSSGTATNYGYTF. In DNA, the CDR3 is TGTGCCAGCAGTAGTGGGACAGCGACTAACTATGGCTACACCTTC.